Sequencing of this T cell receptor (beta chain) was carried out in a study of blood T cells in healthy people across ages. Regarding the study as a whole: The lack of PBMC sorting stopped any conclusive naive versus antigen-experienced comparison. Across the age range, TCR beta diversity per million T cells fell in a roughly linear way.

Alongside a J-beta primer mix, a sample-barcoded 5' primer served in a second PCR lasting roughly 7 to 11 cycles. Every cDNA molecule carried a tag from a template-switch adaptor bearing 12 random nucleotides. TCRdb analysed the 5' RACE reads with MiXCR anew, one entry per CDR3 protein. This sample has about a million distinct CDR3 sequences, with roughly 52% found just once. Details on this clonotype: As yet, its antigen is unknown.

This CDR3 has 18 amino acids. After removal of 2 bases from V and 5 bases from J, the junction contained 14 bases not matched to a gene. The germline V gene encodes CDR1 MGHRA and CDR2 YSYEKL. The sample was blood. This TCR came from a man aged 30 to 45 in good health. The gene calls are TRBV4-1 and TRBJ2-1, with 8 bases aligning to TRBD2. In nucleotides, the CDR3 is TGCGCCAGCAGCCAAAATTTCCCCGGGACTAGAACGAACAATGAGCAGTTCTTC. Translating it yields CASSQNFPGTRTNNEQFF.